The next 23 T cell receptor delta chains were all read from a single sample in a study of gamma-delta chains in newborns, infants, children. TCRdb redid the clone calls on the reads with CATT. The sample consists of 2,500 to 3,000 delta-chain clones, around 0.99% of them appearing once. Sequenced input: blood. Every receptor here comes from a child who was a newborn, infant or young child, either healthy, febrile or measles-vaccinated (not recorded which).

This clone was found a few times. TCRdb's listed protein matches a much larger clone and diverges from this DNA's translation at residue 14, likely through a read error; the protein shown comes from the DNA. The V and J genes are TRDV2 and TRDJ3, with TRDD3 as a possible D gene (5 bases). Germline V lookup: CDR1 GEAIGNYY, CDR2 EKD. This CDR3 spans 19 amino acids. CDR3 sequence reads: CACDTGPGVHSWDARQMFF. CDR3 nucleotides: TGTGCCTGTGACACGGGACCGGGGGTCCACTCCTGGGACGCCCGACAGATGTTTTTC.

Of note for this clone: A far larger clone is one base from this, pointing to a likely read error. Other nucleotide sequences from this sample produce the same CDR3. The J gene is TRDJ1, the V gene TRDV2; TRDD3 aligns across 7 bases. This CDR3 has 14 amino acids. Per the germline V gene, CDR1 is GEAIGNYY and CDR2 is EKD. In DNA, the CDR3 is TGTGCATGTGACAAGCTGGGGGCCACCGATAAACTCATCTTT. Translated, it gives CACDKLGATDKLIF.

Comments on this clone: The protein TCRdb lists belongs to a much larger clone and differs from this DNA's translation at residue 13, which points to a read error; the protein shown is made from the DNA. This chain's CDR3 is CACDTGGYDSWDIRQMFF. Written as DNA, the CDR3 is TGTGCCTGTGACACTGGGGGATACGACTCCTGGGACATCCGACAGATGTTTTTC. The V gene is TRDV2, the J gene TRDJ3, with TRDD3 matching over 11 bases. From germline, CDR1 is GEAIGNYY and CDR2 EKD. The CDR3 has 18 amino acids.

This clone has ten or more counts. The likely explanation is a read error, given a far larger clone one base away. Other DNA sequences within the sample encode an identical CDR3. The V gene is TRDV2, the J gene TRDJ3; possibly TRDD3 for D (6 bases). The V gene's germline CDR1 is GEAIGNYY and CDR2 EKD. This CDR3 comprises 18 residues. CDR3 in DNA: TGTGCCTGCGACAAGTTAGGATACCGCTCCTGGGACACCCGACAGATGTTTTTC. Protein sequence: CACDKLGYRSWDTRQMFF.

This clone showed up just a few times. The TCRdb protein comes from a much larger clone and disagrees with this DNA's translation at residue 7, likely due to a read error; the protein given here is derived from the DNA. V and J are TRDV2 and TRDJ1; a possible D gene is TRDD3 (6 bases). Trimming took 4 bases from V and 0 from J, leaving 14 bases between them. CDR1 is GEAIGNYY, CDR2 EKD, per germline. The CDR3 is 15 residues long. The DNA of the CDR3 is TGTGCCTGTGATGGACTGTGGGATAACACCGATAAACTCATCTTT. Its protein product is CACDGLWDNTDKLIF.

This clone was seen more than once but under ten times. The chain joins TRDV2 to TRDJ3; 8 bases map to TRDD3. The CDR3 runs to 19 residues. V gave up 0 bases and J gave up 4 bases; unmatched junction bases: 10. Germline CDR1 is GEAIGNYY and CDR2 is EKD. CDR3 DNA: TGTGCCTGTGACACCGTTACTGGGGATACTCAGTGGGACACCCGACAGATGTTTTTC. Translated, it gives CACDTVTGDTQWDTRQMFF.

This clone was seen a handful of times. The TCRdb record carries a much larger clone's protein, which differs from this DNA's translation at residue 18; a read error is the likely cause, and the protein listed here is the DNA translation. This chain's CDR3 is CAFKREDRTGGYAYTDKPIF. In DNA form, the CDR3 reads TGTGCCTTTAAGCGAGAGGATCGTACTGGGGGATACGCTTACACCGATAAACCCATCTTT. This chain joins TRDV3 and TRDJ1; 13 bases match TRDD3. Germline lookup yields CDR1 TVYSNPD and CDR2 GDNSRS (reference sequence). The CDR3 extends over 20 amino acids.

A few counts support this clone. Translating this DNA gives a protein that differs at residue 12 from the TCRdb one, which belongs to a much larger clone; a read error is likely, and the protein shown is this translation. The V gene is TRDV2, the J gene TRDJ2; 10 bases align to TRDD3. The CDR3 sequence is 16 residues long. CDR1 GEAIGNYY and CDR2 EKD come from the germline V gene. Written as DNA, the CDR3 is TGTGCCTGTGACACCGTGGGGGATACTTTGACAACACAACTCTTCTTT. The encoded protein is CACDTVGDTLTTQLFF.

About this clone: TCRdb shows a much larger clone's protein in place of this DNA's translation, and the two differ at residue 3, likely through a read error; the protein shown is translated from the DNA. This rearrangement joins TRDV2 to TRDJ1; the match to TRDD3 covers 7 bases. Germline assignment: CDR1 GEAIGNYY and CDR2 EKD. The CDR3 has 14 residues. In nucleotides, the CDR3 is TGTGCCTATGACAAATGGGGGAAGACCGATAAACTCATCTTT. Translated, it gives CAYDKWGKTDKLIF.

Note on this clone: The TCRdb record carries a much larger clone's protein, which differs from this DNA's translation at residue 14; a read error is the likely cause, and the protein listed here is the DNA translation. CDR3 DNA sequence: TGTGCCTGTGACCCATTACTGGGGGATAATCCCTGGGACATCCGACAGATGTTTTTC. It encodes CACDPLLGDNPWDIRQMFF. The gene calls are TRDV2 and TRDJ3; 11 positions match TRDD3. Germline V gene lookup returns CDR1 GEAIGNYY and CDR2 EKD. There are 19 residues in the CDR3.

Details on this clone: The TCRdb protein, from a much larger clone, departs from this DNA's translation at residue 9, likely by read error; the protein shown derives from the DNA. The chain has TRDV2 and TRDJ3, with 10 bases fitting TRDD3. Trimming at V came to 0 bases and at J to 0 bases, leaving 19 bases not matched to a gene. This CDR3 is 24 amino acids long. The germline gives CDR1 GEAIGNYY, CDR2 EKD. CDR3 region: CACDTGRSFYWGMYSSWDTRQMFF. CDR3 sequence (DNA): TGTGCCTGTGACACCGGACGTAGTTTCTACTGGGGGATGTACAGCTCCTGGGACACCCGACAGATGTTTTTC.

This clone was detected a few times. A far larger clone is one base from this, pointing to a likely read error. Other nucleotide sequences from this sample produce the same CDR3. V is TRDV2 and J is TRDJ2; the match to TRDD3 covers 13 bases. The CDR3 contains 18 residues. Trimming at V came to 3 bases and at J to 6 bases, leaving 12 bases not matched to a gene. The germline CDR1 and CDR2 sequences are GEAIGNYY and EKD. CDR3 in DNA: TGTGCCTGTGACCCTTGCACTGGGGGATACGATCACCCAGCACAACTCTTCTTT. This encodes CACDPCTGGYDHPAQLFF.

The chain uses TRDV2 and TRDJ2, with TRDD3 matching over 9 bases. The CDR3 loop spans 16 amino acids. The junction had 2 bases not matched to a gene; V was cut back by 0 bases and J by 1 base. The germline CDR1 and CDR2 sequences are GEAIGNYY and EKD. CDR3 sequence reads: CACDTGDTLLTAQLFF. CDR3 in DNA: TGTGCCTGTGACACCGGGGATACGCTTTTGACAGCACAACTCTTCTTT.

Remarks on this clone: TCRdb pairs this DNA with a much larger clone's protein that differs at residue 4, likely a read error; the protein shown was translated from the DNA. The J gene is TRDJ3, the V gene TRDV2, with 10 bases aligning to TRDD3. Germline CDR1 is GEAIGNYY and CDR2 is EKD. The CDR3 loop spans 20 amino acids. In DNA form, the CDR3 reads TGTGCCTGTAACACCGGGACCTGGGGGATAGGCGCCTGGGACACCCGACAGATGTTTTTC. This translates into CACNTGTWGIGAWDTRQMFF.

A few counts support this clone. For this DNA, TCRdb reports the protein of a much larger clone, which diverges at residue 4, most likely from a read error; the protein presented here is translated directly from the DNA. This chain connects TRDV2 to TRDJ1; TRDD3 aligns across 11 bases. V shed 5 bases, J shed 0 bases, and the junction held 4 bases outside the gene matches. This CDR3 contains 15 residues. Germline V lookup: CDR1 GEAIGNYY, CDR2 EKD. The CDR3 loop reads CACAGLGDNTDKLIF. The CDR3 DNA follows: TGTGCCTGTGCTGGACTGGGGGATAACACCGATAAACTCATCTTT.

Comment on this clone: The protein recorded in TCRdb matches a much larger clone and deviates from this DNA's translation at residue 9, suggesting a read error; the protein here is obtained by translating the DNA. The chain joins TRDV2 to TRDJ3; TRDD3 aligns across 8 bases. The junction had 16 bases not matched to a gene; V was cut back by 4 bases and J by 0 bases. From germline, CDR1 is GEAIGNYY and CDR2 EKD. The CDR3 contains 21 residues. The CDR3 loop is CACDVLGVLRPSSWDTRQMFF. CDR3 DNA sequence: TGTGCCTGTGATGTACTGGGGGTTCTCCGTCCTAGCTCCTGGGACACCCGACAGATGTTTTTC.

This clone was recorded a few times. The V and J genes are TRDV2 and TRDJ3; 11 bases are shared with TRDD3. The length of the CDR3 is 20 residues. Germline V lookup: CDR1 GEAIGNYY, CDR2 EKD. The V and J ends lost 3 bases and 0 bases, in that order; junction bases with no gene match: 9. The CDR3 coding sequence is TGTGCCTGTGACCTTCTACTGGGGGATAACGGCTCCTGGGACACCCGACAGATGTTTTTC. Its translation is CACDLLLGDNGSWDTRQMFF.

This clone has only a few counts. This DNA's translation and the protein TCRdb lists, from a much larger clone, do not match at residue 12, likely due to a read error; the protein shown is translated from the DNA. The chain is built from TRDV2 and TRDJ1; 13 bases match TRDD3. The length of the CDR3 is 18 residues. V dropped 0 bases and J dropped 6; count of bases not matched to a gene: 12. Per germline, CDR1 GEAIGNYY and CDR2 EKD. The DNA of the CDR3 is TGTGCCTGTGACACCGTTACTGGGGGATACGCCCCAGAAAATAAACTCATCTTT. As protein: CACDTVTGGYAPENKLIF.

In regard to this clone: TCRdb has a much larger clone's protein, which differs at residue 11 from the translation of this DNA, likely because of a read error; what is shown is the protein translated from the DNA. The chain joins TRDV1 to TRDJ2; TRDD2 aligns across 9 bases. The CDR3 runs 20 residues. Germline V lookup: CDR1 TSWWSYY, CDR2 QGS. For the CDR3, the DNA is TGCGCTCTTGGGGGAGCCTTCCTACTGGGGCTCAACTTTTTGACAGCACAACTCTTCTTT. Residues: CALGGAFLLGLNFLTAQLFF.

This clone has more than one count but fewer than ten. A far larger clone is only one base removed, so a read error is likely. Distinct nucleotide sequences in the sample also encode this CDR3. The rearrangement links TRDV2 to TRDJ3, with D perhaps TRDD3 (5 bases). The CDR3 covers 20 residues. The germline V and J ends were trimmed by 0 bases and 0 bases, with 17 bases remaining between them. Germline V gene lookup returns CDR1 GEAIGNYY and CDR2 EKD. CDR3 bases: TGTGCCTGTGACACCGTACTAGGGGGCCGGAGCTCCTGGGACACCCGACAGATGTTTTTC. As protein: CACDTVLGGRSSWDTRQMFF.

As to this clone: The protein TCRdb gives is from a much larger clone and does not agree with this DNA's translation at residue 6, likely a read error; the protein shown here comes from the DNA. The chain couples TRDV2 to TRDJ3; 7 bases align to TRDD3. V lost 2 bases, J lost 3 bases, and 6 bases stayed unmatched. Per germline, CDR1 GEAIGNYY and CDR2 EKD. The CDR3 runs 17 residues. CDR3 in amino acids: CACDKQGDYWDTRQMFF. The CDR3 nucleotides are TGTGCCTGTGACAAACAGGGGGATTACTGGGACACCCGACAGATGTTTTTC.

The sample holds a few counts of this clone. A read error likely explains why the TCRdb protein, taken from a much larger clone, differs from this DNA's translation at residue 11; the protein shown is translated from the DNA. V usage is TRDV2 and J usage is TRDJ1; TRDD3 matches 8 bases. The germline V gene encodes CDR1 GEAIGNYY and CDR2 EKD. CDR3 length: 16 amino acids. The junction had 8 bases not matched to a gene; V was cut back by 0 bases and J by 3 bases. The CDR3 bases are TGTGCCTGTGACACCGTTGGGGGATCCTTAGCCGATAAACTCATCTTT. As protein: CACDTVGGSLADKLIF.

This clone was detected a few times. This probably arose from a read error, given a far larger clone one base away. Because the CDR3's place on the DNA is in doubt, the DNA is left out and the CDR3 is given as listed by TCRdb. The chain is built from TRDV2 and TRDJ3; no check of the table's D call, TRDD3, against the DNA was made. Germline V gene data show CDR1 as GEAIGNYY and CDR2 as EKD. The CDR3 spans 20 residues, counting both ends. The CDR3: CACDTGTWGIGAWDTRQMFF.